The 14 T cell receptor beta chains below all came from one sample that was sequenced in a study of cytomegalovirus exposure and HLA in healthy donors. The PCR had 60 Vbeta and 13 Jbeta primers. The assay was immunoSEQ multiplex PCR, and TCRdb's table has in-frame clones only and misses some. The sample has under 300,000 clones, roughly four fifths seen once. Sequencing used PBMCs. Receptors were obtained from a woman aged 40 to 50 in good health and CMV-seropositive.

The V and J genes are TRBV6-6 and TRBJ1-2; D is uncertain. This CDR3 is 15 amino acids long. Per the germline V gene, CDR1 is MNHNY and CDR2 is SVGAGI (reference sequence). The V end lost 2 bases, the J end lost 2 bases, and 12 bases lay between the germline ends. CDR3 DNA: TGTGCCAGCAGTTACCCGACTACGGGAAACTATGGCTACACCTTC. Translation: CASSYPTTGNYGYTF.

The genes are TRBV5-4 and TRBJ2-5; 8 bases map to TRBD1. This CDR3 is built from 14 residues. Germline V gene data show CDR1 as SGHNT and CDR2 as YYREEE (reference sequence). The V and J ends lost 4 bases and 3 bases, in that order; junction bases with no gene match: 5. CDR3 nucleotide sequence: TGTGCCAGCAGCCTAACAGGGGGTGAAGAGACCCAGTACTTC. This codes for CASSLTGGEETQYF.

CDR3 loop: CASSLWGPTNEKLFF. The CDR3 DNA reads TGTGCCAGCAGTTTATGGGGGCCAACTAATGAAAAACTGTTTTTT. This sequence joins TRBV28 and TRBJ1-4, with TRBD1 as a possible D gene (5 bases). Trimming removed 0 bases at V and 0 bases at J, with 5 bases between. The CDR3 spans 15 residues. CDR1 is MDHEN, CDR2 SYDVKM, per germline.

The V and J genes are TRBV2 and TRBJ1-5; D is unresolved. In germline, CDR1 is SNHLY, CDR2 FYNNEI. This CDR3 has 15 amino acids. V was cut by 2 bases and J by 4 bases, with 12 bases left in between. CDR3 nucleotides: TGTGCCAGCAGTGAAACTAGTCGAGCGAATCAGCCCCAGCATTTT. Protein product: CASSETSRANQPQHF.

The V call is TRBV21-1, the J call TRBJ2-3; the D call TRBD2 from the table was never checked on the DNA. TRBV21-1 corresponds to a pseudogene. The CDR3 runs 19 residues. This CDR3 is CASSKARDQTGGGTDTQYF. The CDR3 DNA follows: TGTGCCAGCAGCAAAGCGCGGGATCAAACCGGGGGGGGCACAGATACGCAGTATTTT.

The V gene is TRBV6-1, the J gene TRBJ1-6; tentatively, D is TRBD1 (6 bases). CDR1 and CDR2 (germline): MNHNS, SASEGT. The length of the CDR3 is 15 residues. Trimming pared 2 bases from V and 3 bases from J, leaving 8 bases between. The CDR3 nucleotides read TGTGCCAGCAGTGAAAGGGACATCTATAATTCACCCCTCCACTTT. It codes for CASSERDIYNSPLHF.

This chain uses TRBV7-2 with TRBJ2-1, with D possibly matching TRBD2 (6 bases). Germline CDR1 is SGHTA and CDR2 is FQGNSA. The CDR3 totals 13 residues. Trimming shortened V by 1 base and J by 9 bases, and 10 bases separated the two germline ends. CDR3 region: CASSLETGGEQFF. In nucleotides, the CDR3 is TGTGCCAGCAGCTTAGAGACCGGGGGTGAGCAGTTCTTC.

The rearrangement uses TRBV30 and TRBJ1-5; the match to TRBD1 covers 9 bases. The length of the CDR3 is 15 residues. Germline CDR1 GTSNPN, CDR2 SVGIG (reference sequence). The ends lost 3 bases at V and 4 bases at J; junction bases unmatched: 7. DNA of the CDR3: TGTGCCTGGAGGATGGGACAGGGCCCAAATCAGCCCCAGCATTTT. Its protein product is CAWRMGQGPNQPQHF.

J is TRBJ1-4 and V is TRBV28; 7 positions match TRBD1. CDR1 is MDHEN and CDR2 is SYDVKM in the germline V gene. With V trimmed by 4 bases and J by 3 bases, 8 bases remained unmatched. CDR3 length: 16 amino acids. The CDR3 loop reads CASSSYRGAANEKLFF. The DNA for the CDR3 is TGTGCCAGCAGTTCCTACAGGGGAGCGGCTAATGAAAAACTGTTTTTT.

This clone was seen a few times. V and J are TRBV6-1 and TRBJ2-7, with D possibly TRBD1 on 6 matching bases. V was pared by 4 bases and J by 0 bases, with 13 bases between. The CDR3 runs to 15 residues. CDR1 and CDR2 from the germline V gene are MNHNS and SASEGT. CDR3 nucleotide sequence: TGTGCCAGCAGTGCCGGACAGCCGAACTCCTACGAGCAGTACTTC. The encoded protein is CASSAGQPNSYEQYF.

CDR3 nucleotide sequence: TGCGCCAGCAGCCCGGGACAGACATCGGGGGCCAACGTCCTGACTTTC. Translation gives CASSPGQTSGANVLTF. The chain links TRBV5-1 to TRBJ2-6; 7 bases are shared with TRBD1. CDR3 length: 16 amino acids. Germline values: CDR1 SGHRS, CDR2 YFSETQ. J gave up 4 bases and V 4 bases, and 8 bases lay outside the gene matches.

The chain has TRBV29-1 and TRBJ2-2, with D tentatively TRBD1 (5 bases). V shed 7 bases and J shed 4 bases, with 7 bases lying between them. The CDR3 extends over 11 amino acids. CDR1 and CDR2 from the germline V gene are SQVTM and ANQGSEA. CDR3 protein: CSARVTGELFF. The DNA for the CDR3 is TGCAGCGCCAGGGTCACCGGGGAGCTGTTTTTT.

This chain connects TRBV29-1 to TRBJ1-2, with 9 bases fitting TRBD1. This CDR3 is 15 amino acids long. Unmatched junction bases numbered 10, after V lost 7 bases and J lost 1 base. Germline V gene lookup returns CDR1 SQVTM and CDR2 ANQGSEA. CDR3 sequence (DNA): TGCAGCGCTGGGGGACAGGGAAGTCTTAACTATGGCTACACCTTC. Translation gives CSAGGQGSLNYGYTF.

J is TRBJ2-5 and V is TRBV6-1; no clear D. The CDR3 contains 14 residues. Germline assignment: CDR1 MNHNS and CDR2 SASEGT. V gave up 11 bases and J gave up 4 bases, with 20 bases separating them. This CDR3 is CAFESGGSGETQYF. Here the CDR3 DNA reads TGTGCCTTCGAGTCCGGCGGTAGTGGAGAGACCCAGTACTTC.